This section outlines one T cell receptor (beta chain) sequence together with its context. Its matching antigen is unknown. Amplification used 60 Vbeta primers and 13 Jbeta primers. The assay was immunoSEQ multiplex PCR, and TCRdb's table has in-frame clones only and misses some. The repertoire has about 52,000 clones, around 70% of them found once; the top ten carry more than 9%. The sample originates from a study of cytomegalovirus exposure and HLA in healthy donors. Study outcomes and limitations: Rare sequences made up most TCRs, while some public TCRs were found in many donors.

This TCR was recovered from a woman in her forties or fifties in good health and CMV-seronegative. Material for sequencing was PBMCs.

In nucleotides, the CDR3 is TGTGCCAGCAGTTACACCTGGACAGGGGGTAACTATAATTCACCCCTCCACTTT. This encodes CASSYTWTGGNYNSPLHF. The chain is built from TRBV27 and TRBJ1-6, with 10 bases lining up with TRBD1. CDR3 length equals 18 residues. The J segment lost 3 bases and the V segment lost 4 bases, leaving 9 bases of the junction unmatched. The germline V gene has CDR1 MNHEY and CDR2 SMNVEV (reference sequence).